Listed here are 24 T cell receptor beta chains from one sample, sequenced in a study of graft-versus-host responses after intestinal transplantation. The method was immunoSEQ multiplex PCR; TCRdb's version includes in-frame clones alone and lacks a portion of them. This sample carries under 20,000 clones, 35% to 40% of them seen once, and the ten largest clones take roughly 2%. Source: alloreactive CD4+ T cells from a mixed lymphocyte reaction culture, taken before transplantation. The subset: CFSE-low proliferating T cells sorted from roughly 6-day pre-transplant mixed lymphocyte reaction (GvH or HvG direction). These receptors came from a human patient who was an organ donor for intestinal transplantation.

The chain carries TRBV5-5 and TRBJ2-3; 7 bases agree with TRBD2. V dropped 0 bases and J dropped 1; count of bases not matched to a gene: 8. The CDR3 runs 17 residues. Per the germline V gene, CDR1 is SGHKS and CDR2 is YYEKEE (reference sequence). The CDR3 reads CASSLDLAGEGTDTQYF. The CDR3 DNA sequence: TGTGCCAGCAGCTTGGATTTGGCGGGAGAGGGCACAGATACGCAGTATTTT. Looking up the rest from reference TRBV5-5 and TRBJ2-3 gives the full variable domain: DAGVTQSPTHLIKTRGQQVTLRCSPISGHKSVSWYQQVLGQGPQFIFQYYEKEERGRGNFPDRFSARQFPNYSSELNVNALLLGDSALYLCASSLDLAGEGTDTQYFGPGTRLTVL.

In its sample, this clone was seen once. The chain recombines TRBV5-1 with TRBJ1-4, with 7 positions matching TRBD1. The junction had 4 bases not matched to a gene; V was cut back by 3 bases and J by 5 bases. CDR3 size: 14 residues. Germline V gene data show CDR1 as SGHRS and CDR2 as YFSETQ. CDR3 DNA sequence: TGCGCCAGCAGCTGGACAGGAACCAATGAAAAACTGTTTTTT. Its protein is CASSWTGTNEKLFF. Drawing the rest from reference TRBV5-1 and TRBJ1-4, the complete variable domain is KAGVTQTPRYLIKTRGQQVTLSCSPISGHRSVSWYQQTPGQGLQFLFEYFSETQRNKGNFPGRFSGRQFSNSRSEMNVSTLELGDSALYLCASSWTGTNEKLFFGSGTQLSVL.

The V gene is TRBV30, the J gene TRBJ2-1; D gene unclear. The CDR3 consists of 11 residues. V lost 5 bases to trimming and J lost 4 bases, with 6 bases between them. CDR1 and CDR2 (germline): GTSNPN, SVGIG (reference sequence). The CDR3 loop is CAWGRYNEQFF. CDR3 coding DNA: TGTGCCTGGGGACGGTACAATGAGCAGTTCTTC. Looking up the rest from reference TRBV30 and TRBJ2-1 gives the full variable domain: SQTIHQWPATLVQPVGSPLSLECTVEGTSNPNLYWYRQAAGRGLQLLFYSVGIGQISSEVPQNLSASRPQDRQFILSSKKLLLSDSGFYLCAWGRYNEQFFGPGTRLTVL.

The chain links TRBV5-1 to TRBJ1-1; no definite D call. V lost 0 bases and J lost 4, with 7 bases in between. Germline CDR1 is SGHRS and CDR2 is YFSETQ. This CDR3 comprises 13 residues. The CDR3 sequence: CASSLGEATEAFF. For the CDR3, the DNA is TGCGCCAGCAGCTTGGGGGAGGCCACTGAAGCTTTCTTT. Full variable domain (rest looked up from reference TRBV5-1 and TRBJ1-1): KAGVTQTPRYLIKTRGQQVTLSCSPISGHRSVSWYQQTPGQGLQFLFEYFSETQRNKGNFPGRFSGRQFSNSRSEMNVSTLELGDSALYLCASSLGEATEAFFGQGTRLTVV.

This clone was counted between two and nine times. The CDR3 loop is CSAHDSGISYNEQFF. The CDR3 region has the DNA TGCAGCGCTCATGATAGCGGTATCTCCTACAATGAGCAGTTCTTC. The chain couples TRBV29-1 to TRBJ2-1; perhaps TRBD2 as D (6 bases). Trimming removed 7 bases at V and 0 bases at J, with 16 bases between. The germline CDR1 and CDR2 sequences are SQVTM and ANQGSEA. The CDR3 loop spans 15 amino acids.

As regards this clone: At the DNA level, this CDR3 is encoded by other sequences in the same sample as well. The chain combines TRBV2 with TRBJ2-7; no reliable D call. The germline V gene has CDR1 SNHLY and CDR2 FYNNEI. The CDR3 is 11 amino acids. V was shortened by 2 bases and J by 3 bases, with 2 bases between the two germline ends. The CDR3 is CASSEFYEQYF. The DNA for the CDR3 is TGTGCCAGCAGTGAATTCTACGAGCAGTACTTC.

This clone rates as large. The V and J genes are TRBV5-4 and TRBJ1-2; D is ambiguous. V lost 4 bases and J lost 12, with 16 bases in between. CDR1 and CDR2 from the germline V gene are SGHNT and YYREEE (reference sequence). The CDR3 runs 12 residues. The CDR3 coding sequence is TGTGCCAGCAGCATGCTCGGGTCGCCGCACACCTTC. It codes for CASSMLGSPHTF.

V usage is TRBV6-5 and J usage is TRBJ1-1; D is perhaps TRBD1 (6 bases). Trimming removed 0 bases at V and 5 bases at J, with 13 bases between. There are 15 residues in the CDR3. Germline CDR1 MNHEY, CDR2 SVGAGI. This CDR3 is CASSYSGGQGTEAFF. The CDR3 coding sequence is TGTGCCAGCAGTTACTCGGGGGGGCAGGGGACTGAAGCTTTCTTT.

This clone was seen only a few times. The rearrangement uses TRBV19 and TRBJ1-3; D is perhaps TRBD1 (5 bases). Germline CDR1 is LNHDA and CDR2 is SQIVND (reference sequence). Trimming left V 7 bases short and J 4 bases short, with 17 bases between. The CDR3 is 15 amino acids. The CDR3 is CASTPMGGSGNTIYF. The CDR3 region has the DNA TGTGCCAGTACCCCAATGGGGGGATCCGGAAACACCATATATTTT.

The chain couples TRBV5-6 to TRBJ1-5; tentative D call: TRBD1 (6 bases). CDR1 is SGHDT, CDR2 YYEEEE, per germline. This CDR3 is built from 13 residues. Trimming took 6 bases from V and 2 from J, leaving 9 bases between them. CDR3 bases: TGTGCCAGCAACCACAGGGGCAATCAGCCCCAGCATTTT. It specifies CASNHRGNQPQHF.

This clone was seen a few times. The V call is TRBV7-9, the J call TRBJ2-5, with TRBD1 identical over 11 bases. V dropped 7 bases and J dropped 4; count of bases not matched to a gene: 8. This CDR3 has 15 amino acids. Per germline, CDR1 SEHNR and CDR2 FQNEAQ (reference sequence). CDR3 sequence: CASTDPGQGGETQYF. The CDR3 nucleotides read TGTGCCAGCACCGATCCGGGACAGGGGGGAGAGACCCAGTACTTC.

This rearrangement joins TRBV7-2 to TRBJ2-1; 11 positions agree with TRBD2. The CDR3 totals 17 residues. CDR1 is SGHTA, CDR2 FQGNSA, per germline. The J segment lost 7 bases and the V segment lost 5 bases, leaving 13 bases of the junction unmatched. The CDR3 here is CASSTHLGLAELNEQFF. In nucleotides, the CDR3 is TGTGCCAGCAGCACGCACCTGGGACTAGCGGAGCTTAATGAGCAGTTCTTC. Complete variable domain (other parts from reference TRBV7-2 and TRBJ2-1): GAGVSQSPSNKVTEKGKDVELRCDPISGHTALYWYRQSLGQGLEFLIYFQGNSAPDKSGLPSDRFSAERTGGSVSTLTIQRTQQEDSAVYLCASSTHLGLAELNEQFFGPGTRLTVL.

The gene calls are TRBV10-2 and TRBJ2-6; D is uncertain. V was cut by 5 bases and J by 5 bases, with 22 bases left in between. Germline V gene data show CDR1 as WSHSY and CDR2 as SAAADI. The CDR3 extends over 18 amino acids. The CDR3 here is CASSSASLQQSRANVLTF. Here the CDR3 DNA reads TGCGCCAGCAGTTCCGCTTCACTTCAACAAAGTCGGGCCAACGTCCTGACTTTC.

J is TRBJ1-1 and V is TRBV6-5; D remains unclear. Germline loops: CDR1 MNHEY, CDR2 SVGAGI. The CDR3 loop spans 12 amino acids. The ends were cut back, 8 bases at V and 5 bases at J, with 12 bases in the middle. The DNA for the CDR3 is TGTGCCAGCTCTCGCGGGCAGACTGAAGCTTTCTTT. Its translation is CASSRGQTEAFF.

J is TRBJ2-7 and V is TRBV6-6; TRBD2 matches at 11 bases. J was trimmed by 4 bases and V by 6 bases; bases with no gene match: 8. This CDR3 comprises 15 residues. The germline V gene has CDR1 MNHNY and CDR2 SVGAGI (reference sequence). CDR3 DNA: TGTGCCAGCAGACGGATAGCGGGAGGGCGGTACGAGCAGTACTTC. This encodes CASRRIAGGRYEQYF.

Comment on this clone: Being one base from a much bigger clone, this may be a read error. The same CDR3 can be traced to other DNA sequences in this sample. This chain links TRBV5-1 with TRBJ1-1; D perhaps matches TRBD1 (5 bases). The V gene lost 2 bases and the J gene lost 0 bases, with 8 bases spanning the gap. Germline-derived CDR1 and CDR2 are SGHRS and YFSETQ. This CDR3 is 14 amino acids long. The CDR3 loop is CASSLQGVNTEAFF. The CDR3 DNA is TGCGCCAGCAGCTTACAAGGGGTGAACACTGAAGCTTTCTTT.

The chain employs TRBV11-2 and TRBJ2-7; possible D gene TRBD1, 7 bases. The CDR3 has 13 amino acids. Germline lookup yields CDR1 SGHAT and CDR2 FQNNGV. V gave up 2 bases and J gave up 7 bases, with 12 bases separating them. CDR3 loop: CASSLRQGGEQYF. The CDR3 nucleotides read TGTGCCAGCAGCTTACGACAGGGAGGAGAGCAGTACTTC.

The chain has TRBV28 and TRBJ1-3, with a tentative D call TRBD1 (6 bases). Trimming shortened V by 7 bases and J by 0 bases, and 16 bases separated the two germline ends. CDR3 size: 16 residues. Germline V gene sequence: CDR1 MDHEN, CDR2 SYDVKM. The CDR3 DNA is TGTGCCAGCACTCAGACAGGCTTCCTCTCTGGAAACACCATATATTTT. Protein: CASTQTGFLSGNTIYF.

The rearrangement links TRBV25-1 to TRBJ2-5; TRBD2 matches at 8 bases. Germline assignment: CDR1 MGHDK and CDR2 SYGVNS. Germline trimming cut 2 bases from V and 1 base from J; bases unmatched to any gene: 0. The CDR3 totals 14 residues. CDR3 sequence reads: CASSELAGQETQYF. The CDR3, as DNA: TGTGCCAGCAGTGAACTAGCGGGCCAAGAGACCCAGTACTTC.

J is TRBJ2-7 and V is TRBV27; 8 bases align to TRBD1. The CDR3 contains 14 residues. Trimming took 5 bases from V and 2 from J; bases not matched to a gene: 5. Germline-derived CDR1 and CDR2 are MNHEY and SMNVEV (reference sequence). The DNA for the CDR3 is TGTGCCAGCAGTCCTAACAGGGGGGCCTACGAGCAGTACTTC. It specifies CASSPNRGAYEQYF.

CDR3 region: CVPGPRKFF. Here the CDR3 DNA reads TGTGTACCGGGCCCCCGAAAGTTCTTC. The chain links TRBV6-5 to TRBJ2-1; D is ambiguous. The CDR3 contains 9 residues. The V gene's germline CDR1 is MNHEY and CDR2 SVGAGI.

Only a few counts were recorded for this clone. This chain uses TRBV6-1 with TRBJ2-3; D uncertain. The CDR3 loop spans 12 amino acids. Trimming shortened V by 0 bases and J by 6 bases, and 4 bases separated the two germline ends. From germline, CDR1 is MNHNS and CDR2 SASEGT. The CDR3 sequence: CASSEAYDTQYF. The CDR3 nucleotides are TGTGCCAGCAGTGAAGCGTATGATACGCAGTATTTT.

This clone has more than one count but fewer than ten. The CDR3 reads CASSPGGLAKNIQYF. The CDR3 DNA sequence: TGTGCCAGCAGCCCGGGGGGCCTAGCCAAAAACATTCAGTACTTC. The chain carries TRBV6-5 and TRBJ2-4, with D possibly being TRBD2 (7 bases). Deletions cut 6 bases from V and 0 bases from J, with 12 bases between. In germline, CDR1 is MNHEY, CDR2 SVGAGI. CDR3 length equals 15 residues.

The CDR3 DNA sequence: TGCGCCAGCAGCTTGGGGTCGGCAGCTCAGGGCCAGTACTTC. This codes for CASSLGSAAQGQYF. The chain uses TRBV5-1 and TRBJ2-5; possible D gene TRBD1, 5 bases. Trimming removed 0 bases at V and 10 bases at J, with 16 bases between. The CDR3 extends over 14 amino acids. Germline values: CDR1 SGHRS, CDR2 YFSETQ.